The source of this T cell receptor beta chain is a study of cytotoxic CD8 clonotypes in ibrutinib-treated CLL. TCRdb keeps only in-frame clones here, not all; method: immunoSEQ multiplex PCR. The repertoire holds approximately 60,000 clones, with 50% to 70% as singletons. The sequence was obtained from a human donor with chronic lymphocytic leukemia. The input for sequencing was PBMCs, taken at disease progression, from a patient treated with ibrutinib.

In DNA, the CDR3 is TGTGCCAGCTCATCAGGGACAGACACTGAAGCTTTCTTT. It specifies CASSSGTDTEAFF. V usage is TRBV18 and J usage is TRBJ1-1, with 7 positions matching TRBD1. Germline V gene data show CDR1 as KGHSH and CDR2 as LQKENI. The J segment lost 3 bases and the V segment lost 5 bases, leaving 3 bases of the junction unmatched. CDR3 length equals 13 residues.